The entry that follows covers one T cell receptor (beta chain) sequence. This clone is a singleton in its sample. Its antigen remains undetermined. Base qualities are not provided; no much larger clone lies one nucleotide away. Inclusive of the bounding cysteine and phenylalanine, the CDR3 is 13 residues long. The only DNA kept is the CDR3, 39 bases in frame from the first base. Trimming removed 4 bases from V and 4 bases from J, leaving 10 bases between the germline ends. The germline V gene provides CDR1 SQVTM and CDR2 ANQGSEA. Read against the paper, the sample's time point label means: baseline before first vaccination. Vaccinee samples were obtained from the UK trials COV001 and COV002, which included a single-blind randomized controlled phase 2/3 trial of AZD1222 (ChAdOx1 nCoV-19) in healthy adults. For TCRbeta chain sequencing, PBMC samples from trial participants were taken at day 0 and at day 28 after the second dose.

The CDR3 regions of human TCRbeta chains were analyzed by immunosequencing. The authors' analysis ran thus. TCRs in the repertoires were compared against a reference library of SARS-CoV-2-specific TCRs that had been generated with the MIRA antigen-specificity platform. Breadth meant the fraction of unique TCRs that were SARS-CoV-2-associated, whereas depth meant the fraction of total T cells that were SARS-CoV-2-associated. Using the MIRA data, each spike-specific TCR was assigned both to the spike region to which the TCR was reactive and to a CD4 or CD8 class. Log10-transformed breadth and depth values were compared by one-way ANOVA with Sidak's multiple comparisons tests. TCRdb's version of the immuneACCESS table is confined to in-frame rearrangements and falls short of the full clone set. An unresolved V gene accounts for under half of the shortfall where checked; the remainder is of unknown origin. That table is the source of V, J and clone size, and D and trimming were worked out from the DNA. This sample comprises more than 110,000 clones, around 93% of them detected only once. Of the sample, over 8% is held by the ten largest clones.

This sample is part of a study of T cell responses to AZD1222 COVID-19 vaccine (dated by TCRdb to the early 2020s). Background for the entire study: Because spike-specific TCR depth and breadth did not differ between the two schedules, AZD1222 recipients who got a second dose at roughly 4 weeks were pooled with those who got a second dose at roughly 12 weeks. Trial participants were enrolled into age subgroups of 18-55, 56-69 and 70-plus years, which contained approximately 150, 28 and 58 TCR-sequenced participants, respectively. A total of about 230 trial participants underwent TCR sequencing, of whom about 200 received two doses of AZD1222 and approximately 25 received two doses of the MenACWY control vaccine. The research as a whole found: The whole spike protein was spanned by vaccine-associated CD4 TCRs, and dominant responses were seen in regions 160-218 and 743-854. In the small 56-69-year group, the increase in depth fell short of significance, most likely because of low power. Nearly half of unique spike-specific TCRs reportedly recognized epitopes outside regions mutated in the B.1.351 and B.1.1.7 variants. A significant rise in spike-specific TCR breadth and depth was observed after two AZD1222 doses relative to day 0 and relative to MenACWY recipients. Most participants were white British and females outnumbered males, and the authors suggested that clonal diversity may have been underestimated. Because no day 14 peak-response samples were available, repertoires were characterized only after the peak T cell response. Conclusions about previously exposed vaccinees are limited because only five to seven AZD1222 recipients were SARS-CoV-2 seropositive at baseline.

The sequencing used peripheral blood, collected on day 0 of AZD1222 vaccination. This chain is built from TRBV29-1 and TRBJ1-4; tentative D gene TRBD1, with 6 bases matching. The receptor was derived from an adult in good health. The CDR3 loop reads CSVVKQGNEKLFF. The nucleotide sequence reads TGCAGCGTTGTTAAACAGGGTAATGAAAAACTGTTTTTT. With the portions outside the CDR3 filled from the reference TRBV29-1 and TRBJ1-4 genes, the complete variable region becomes SAVISQKPSRDICQRGTSLTIQCQVDSQVTMMFWYRQQPGQSLTLIATANQGSEATYESGFVIDKFPISRPNLTFSTLTVSNMSPEDSSIYLCSVVKQGNEKLFFGSGTQLSVL.